One sample yielded the 10 T cell receptor beta chains listed below, sequenced in a study of cytomegalovirus exposure and HLA in healthy donors. The primer mix had 60 Vbeta and 13 Jbeta primers. TCRdb's copy holds only in-frame clones and misses some; the assay was immunoSEQ multiplex PCR. The sample carries approximately 200,000 clones, more than 70% recorded once. The sample comprised PBMCs. These receptor sequences come from a human donor in good health.

This clone has a count of ten or more. This chain joins TRBV5-1 and TRBJ2-7; 7 bases are shared with TRBD1. The CDR3 sequence is 13 residues long. Germline V gene data show CDR1 as SGHRS and CDR2 as YFSETQ. The trim removed 1 base at V and 12 bases at J, leaving 10 bases unmatched. The CDR3 DNA reads TGCGCCAGCAGCTTGACAGGGGAAGCATTGCGGTACTTC. As protein: CASSLTGEALRYF.

This clone was observed a few times. Other DNA sequences in the same sample also yield this CDR3. The chain joins TRBV12-5 to TRBJ2-3; D perhaps matches TRBD2 (7 bases). This CDR3 region has 14 residues. Germline V gene sequence: CDR1 LGHNT, CDR2 FRNRAP. Trimming left V 5 bases short and J 2 bases short, with 11 bases between. The CDR3 reads CASGLGGATDTQYF. The CDR3 nucleotides read TGTGCTAGTGGTCTAGGGGGGGCCACAGATACGCAGTATTTT. The variable domain in full, completed from reference TRBV12-5 and TRBJ2-3, reads DARVTQTPRHKVTEMGQEVTMRCQPILGHNTVFWYRQTMMQGLELLAYFRNRAPLDDSGMPKDRFSAEMPDATLATLKIQPSEPRDSAVYFCASGLGGATDTQYFGPGTRLTVL.

The chain is built from TRBV5-1 and TRBJ2-5, with D unresolved. CDR1 is SGHRS and CDR2 is YFSETQ in the germline V gene. CDR3 size: 14 residues. V was pared by 0 bases and J by 1 base, with 7 bases between. CDR3 bases: TGCGCCAGCAGCTTGGCAGTGGCCCAAGAGACCCAGTACTTC. It specifies CASSLAVAQETQYF.

V usage is TRBV25-1 and J usage is TRBJ2-4; 9 bases line up with TRBD2. Trimming at V came to 11 bases and at J to 4 bases, leaving 3 bases not matched to a gene. Germline CDR1 reads MGHDK; CDR2 reads SYGVNS. The CDR3 contains 12 residues. The CDR3 protein is CAGGGAKNIQYF. The CDR3 DNA sequence: TGTGCCGGCGGGGGGGCTAAAAACATTCAGTACTTC.

This clone was seen only once. CDR3 sequence (DNA): TGTGCCAGCAGCTTAGTTAGCGGGAGTGGCTACGAGCAGTACTTC. This sequence encodes CASSLVSGSGYEQYF. The J gene is TRBJ2-7, the V gene TRBV7-6, with 9 nucleotides matching TRBD2. V lost 1 base to trimming and J lost 3 bases; unmatched junction nucleotides: 4. Germline V gene data show CDR1 as SGHVS and CDR2 as FNYEAQ. The CDR3 extends over 15 amino acids.

To note about this clone: A junction boundary mismatches the germline segment, possibly from a read error. The chain recombines TRBV28 with TRBJ2-7; 12 bases agree with TRBD2. CDR3 length equals 11 residues. Germline V gene sequence: CDR1 MDHEN, CDR2 SYDVKM. In nucleotides, the CDR3 is TGTGCCAGCAGTTCACTAGCGGGAGGCAGCTTC. Amino acid sequence: CASSSLAGGSF.

V gene TRBV7-9 combines with J gene TRBJ2-6; TRBD1 might be the D (5 bases). Trimming stripped 1 base from V and 4 bases from J, with 11 bases between. The CDR3 loop spans 16 amino acids. Germline V lookup: CDR1 SEHNR, CDR2 FQNEAQ (reference sequence). CDR3 sequence (DNA): TGTGCCAGCAGCTTAGTCAGGGTTGCGGGGGCCAACGTCCTGACTTTC. Translating gives CASSLVRVAGANVLTF. The full variable domain, its missing parts supplied by reference TRBV7-9 and TRBJ2-6, is DTGVSQNPRHKITKRGQNVTFRCDPISEHNRLYWYRQTLGQGPEFLTYFQNEAQLEKSRLLSDRFSAERPKGSFSTLEIQRTEQGDSAMYLCASSLVRVAGANVLTFGAGSRLTVL.

The chain has TRBV10-1 and TRBJ2-5; weak D call: TRBD2 (5 bases). The J call may not be correct, given that the DNA end is closer to TRBJ2-7. There are 15 residues in the CDR3. Germline lookup yields CDR1 WNHNN and CDR2 SYGVQD (reference sequence). The CDR3 spells CARVGSVRADYEQYF. As DNA, the CDR3 is TGCGCCAGGGTGGGTTCGGTGCGGGCAGACTACGAGCAGTACTTC.

This chain joins TRBV27 and TRBJ2-1; no firm D call. This CDR3 is built from 15 residues. Germline values: CDR1 MNHEY, CDR2 SMNVEV (reference sequence). V shed 5 bases and J shed 0 bases, with 11 bases lying between them. The CDR3 DNA follows: TGTGCCAGCAGTGGCAGTTCTTTCTCCTACAATGAGCAGTTCTTC. It codes for CASSGSSFSYNEQFF.

The rearrangement uses TRBV19 and TRBJ2-7; perhaps TRBD1 as D (6 bases). Per germline, CDR1 LNHDA and CDR2 SQIVND (reference sequence). V shed 4 bases and J shed 2 bases, with 18 bases lying between them. This CDR3 comprises 16 residues. The CDR3, as DNA: TGTGCCAGTAGTAAAGGTAGACAGGCCGCTCCCTACGAGCAGTACTTC. This encodes CASSKGRQAAPYEQYF. The variable domain in full, with the rest retrieved from reference TRBV19 and TRBJ2-7, is DGGITQSPKYLFRKEGQNVTLSCEQNLNHDAMYWYRQDPGQGLRLIYYSQIVNDFQKGDIAEGYSVSREKKESFPLTVTSAQKNPTAFYLCASSKGRQAAPYEQYFGPGTRLTVT.